This TCR beta chain was profiled in a study of radiation and T cells in renal cell carcinoma. The time point was: blood 4 weeks post-SBRT, at nephrectomy. Indicated treatment: 15 Gy SBRT to primary tumor, nephrectomy 4 weeks later. Nephrectomy followed 15 Gy stereotactic body radiation by 4 weeks. There are 13 residues in the CDR3. V lost 8 bases and J lost 8, with 16 bases in between. Germline V CDR1 and CDR2: KGHSH, LQKENI. Points from the study as a whole: Without pretreatment biopsies, baseline tumor clonotype presence was undetermined. Top tumor clonotypes rose in blood 2 weeks post-radiation, then contracted.

Clones were read by immunoSEQ multiplex PCR, and TCRdb kept only the in-frame ones, dropping some. The sample carries around 64,000 clones, more than 60% recorded once. Note on this clone: As yet, its antigen is unknown.

Material: blood, obtained from a patient whose treatment included radiotherapy and nephrectomy. The clonotype was recovered from a man aged 60 to 69 with renal cell carcinoma. The gene calls are TRBV18 and TRBJ2-1, with D perhaps matching TRBD2 (7 bases). CDR3 sequence reads: CASRLGGGHEQFF. Written as DNA, the CDR3 is TGTGCCAGCCGCCTGGGAGGGGGACATGAGCAGTTCTTC. The entire variable domain, with the rest obtained from reference TRBV18 and TRBJ2-1, is as follows: NAGVMQNPRHLVRRRGQEARLRCSPMKGHSHVYWYRQLPEEGLKFMVYLQKENIIDESGMPKERFSAEFPKEGPSILRIQQVVRGDSAAYFCASRLGGGHEQFFGPGTRLTVL.